A single sample gave rise to the 23 T cell receptor beta chains below, sequenced in a study of blood T cell repertoires in COVID-19. Measured with immunoSEQ multiplex PCR; TCRdb has only the in-frame clones, and not every one. Of tens of thousands of clones listed, roughly 84% were seen once; the top ten hold around 9.1%. The sequenced sample consisted of peripheral blood. All receptors derive from a man older than 75 with COVID-19, enrolled during active disease.

The V call is TRBV7-9, the J call TRBJ1-6; 8 bases agree with TRBD1. This CDR3 has 15 amino acids. J lost 7 bases, V lost 1 base, and 3 bases had no gene match. Looked up from germline, CDR1 is SEHNR and CDR2 is FQNEAQ (reference sequence). The CDR3 DNA reads as TGTGCCAGCAGCTTAGGAGCAGGGGGCAATTCACCCCTCCACTTT. It yields the protein CASSLGAGGNSPLHF.

V is TRBV9 and J is TRBJ2-2, with 7 bases fitting TRBD1. The V gene's germline CDR1 is SGDLS and CDR2 YYNGEE. After removal of 4 bases from V and 6 bases from J, the junction contained 6 bases not matched to a gene. This CDR3 spans 14 amino acids. CDR3 nucleotides: TGTGCCAGCAGCTTCTCAGGGGGACCCGGGGAGCTGTTTTTT. It codes for CASSFSGGPGELFF.

V and J are TRBV5-1 and TRBJ2-5; TRBD1 is a possible D gene (6 bases). The CDR3 has 14 amino acids. Germline V CDR1 and CDR2: SGHRS, YFSETQ. Trimming cost V 6 bases and J 1 base, with 13 bases left between them. The DNA for the CDR3 is TGCGCCAGCACCTTACAGGGATCCCAAGAGACCCAGTACTTC. Translated, it gives CASTLQGSQETQYF.

This clone was counted a few times. This sequence joins TRBV18 and TRBJ2-1, with 13 nucleotides matching TRBD2. The germline V gene encodes CDR1 KGHSH and CDR2 LQKENI. The CDR3 spans 14 residues. Germline trimming cut 3 bases from V and 9 bases from J; bases unmatched to any gene: 2. The CDR3 nucleotides read TGTGCCAGCTCACCGGGACTAGCGGGAAGTGAGCAGTTCTTC. It specifies CASSPGLAGSEQFF.

The chain uses TRBV27 and TRBJ2-7; 9 bases match TRBD1. The trim removed 3 bases at V and 6 bases at J, leaving 21 bases unmatched. The CDR3 covers 19 residues. Per the germline V gene, CDR1 is MNHEY and CDR2 is SMNVEV (reference sequence). CDR3: CASSFAPLRIPGQGVEQYF. DNA for the CDR3: TGTGCCAGCAGTTTTGCCCCCTTGAGAATACCGGGACAGGGCGTCGAGCAGTACTTC.

The chain joins TRBV27 to TRBJ1-2; 7 bases are a match to TRBD1. This CDR3 comprises 15 residues. The V gene's germline CDR1 is MNHEY and CDR2 SMNVEV (reference sequence). V lost 10 bases, J lost 0 bases, and 11 bases stayed unmatched. In DNA form, the CDR3 reads TGTGCCACCGGTGGAGGGGGCCGAGCTAACTATGGCTACACCTTC. This gives the protein CATGGGGRANYGYTF.

This clone has a single count. V and J are TRBV3-1 (or the pseudogene TRBV3-2) and TRBJ2-3; a weak D match, TRBD2 (7 bases). Germline V gives CDR1 LGHDT, CDR2 YNNKEL (reference sequence). The CDR3 length is 16 residues. V lost 1 base and J lost 4, with 15 bases in between. CDR3 DNA: TGTGCCAGCAGCCAAGGGTGGGGGGGCCTGGCAGATACGCAGTATTTT. This sequence encodes CASSQGWGGLADTQYF.

The chain uses TRBV29-1 and TRBJ1-2, with TRBD1 matching 7 bases. V lost 5 bases to trimming and J lost 7 bases; unmatched junction nucleotides: 7. The length of the CDR3 is 12 residues. Per the germline V gene, CDR1 is SQVTM and CDR2 is ANQGSEA. The CDR3, as DNA: TGCAGCGTTCGACAGGGTTCGGCTGGCTACACCTTC. It yields the protein CSVRQGSAGYTF.

This clone was detected a few times. The rearrangement joins TRBV7-9 to TRBJ2-7; perhaps TRBD1 as D (6 bases). CDR1 and CDR2 (germline): SEHNR, FQNEAQ (reference sequence). CDR3 size: 12 residues. The V end lost 4 bases, the J end lost 7 bases, and 11 bases lay between the germline ends. The CDR3 DNA follows: TGTGCCAGCAGCTCCGGACAGTATGAGCAGTACGTC. It encodes CASSSGQYEQYV.

The chain has TRBV6-4 and TRBJ2-3; 10 nucleotides match TRBD1. From germline, CDR1 is MRHNA and CDR2 SNTAGT. The V segment lost 6 bases and the J segment 6 bases; nucleotides outside the gene matches: 9. The length of the CDR3 is 15 residues. The CDR3 DNA follows: TGTGCCAGCAGCTCCGGGACAGGGGAGGGGGATACGCAGTATTTT. This codes for CASSSGTGEGDTQYF.

The V gene is TRBV19, the J gene TRBJ2-1; 11 nucleotides agree with TRBD2. V trimming: 3 bases; J trimming: 3 bases; junction bases outside the gene matches: 1. Looked up from germline, CDR1 is LNHDA and CDR2 is SQIVND (reference sequence). The CDR3 has 15 amino acids. As DNA, the CDR3 is TGTGCCAGTAGTATCGGGACTAGCGGCTACAATGAGCAGTTCTTC. It specifies CASSIGTSGYNEQFF. Full variable domain (outside the CDR3, taken from reference TRBV19 and TRBJ2-1): DGGITQSPKYLFRKEGQNVTLSCEQNLNHDAMYWYRQDPGQGLRLIYYSQIVNDFQKGDIAEGYSVSREKKESFPLTVTSAQKNPTAFYLCASSIGTSGYNEQFFGPGTRLTVL.

V is TRBV19 and J is TRBJ2-7; TRBD1 matches at 9 bases. Looked up from germline, CDR1 is LNHDA and CDR2 is SQIVND (reference sequence). The CDR3 is made up of 15 amino acids. With 1 base clipped from V and 4 bases from J, the junction kept 5 bases outside the gene matches. CDR3 loop: CASSIGGTGHYEQYF. CDR3 DNA sequence: TGTGCCAGTAGTATAGGGGGGACAGGGCATTACGAGCAGTACTTC.

V gene TRBV5-4 combines with J gene TRBJ1-1; 7 bases fit TRBD1. Losses at the gene ends were 3 bases for V and 1 base for J; bases not matched to a gene: 9. Germline V CDR1 and CDR2: SGHNT, YYREEE (reference sequence). This CDR3 comprises 16 residues. CDR3 nucleotides: TGTGCCAGCAGCTCCTCGGTAGGGACAGCGAACACTGAAGCTTTCTTT. This encodes CASSSSVGTANTEAFF.

The chain carries TRBV5-4 and TRBJ2-5, with a possible D match to TRBD1 (6 bases). The CDR3 contains 13 residues. The germline V gene encodes CDR1 SGHNT and CDR2 YYREEE (reference sequence). Trimming took 5 bases from V and 3 from J, leaving 11 bases between them. CDR3 loop: CASSQDSEETQYF. The CDR3 region has the DNA TGTGCCAGCAGTCAGGACAGTGAAGAGACCCAGTACTTC.

This sequence joins TRBV7-3 and TRBJ1-5, with 8 bases identical to TRBD1. The CDR3 is 13 amino acids. The V gene's germline CDR1 is SGHTA and CDR2 FQGTGA. V dropped 5 bases and J dropped 6; count of bases not matched to a gene: 3. The CDR3 protein is CASSQGAGQPQHF. The CDR3 bases are TGTGCCAGCAGCCAGGGGGCGGGTCAGCCCCAGCATTTT.

The chain is built from TRBV6-5 and TRBJ1-2; D possibly corresponds to TRBD1 (5 bases). The V end was cut by 0 bases, the J end by 4 bases, with 9 bases between. Looked up from germline, CDR1 is MNHEY and CDR2 is SVGAGI. The CDR3 sequence is 14 residues long. The CDR3 DNA follows: TGTGCCAGCAGTTACTCAGGGGTCGGCTATGGCTACACCTTC. This sequence encodes CASSYSGVGYGYTF.

The chain's CDR3 is CATRDDRAGGYTF. CDR3 DNA sequence: TGTGCCACCAGGGACGACAGGGCCGGTGGCTACACCTTC. This chain connects TRBV24-1 to TRBJ1-2; TRBD1 agrees at 7 bases. Germline values: CDR1 KGHDR, CDR2 SFDVKD. V was clipped by 7 bases and J by 7 bases; unmatched bases: 8. This CDR3 has 13 residues.

The chain employs TRBV11-2 and TRBJ2-5, with D possibly TRBD2 on 6 matching bases. The CDR3 is 14 amino acids. Trimming stripped 1 base from V and 7 bases from J, with 13 bases between. Germline CDR1 is SGHAT and CDR2 is FQNNGV. The CDR3 nucleotides are TGTGCCAGCAGCTTAGGTGCGGGGTCCGGGACCCAGTACTTC. Translated, it gives CASSLGAGSGTQYF.

The chain couples TRBV6-5 to TRBJ1-5; perhaps TRBD1 as D (6 bases). The germline gives CDR1 MNHEY, CDR2 SVGAGI. CDR3 size: 13 residues. The V and J ends lost 6 bases and 4 bases respectively, with 10 bases between them. The CDR3 region has the DNA TGTGCCAGCAGGACAGGAAATAATCAGCCCCAGCATTTT. Translating gives CASRTGNNQPQHF.

DNA for the CDR3: TGTGCCTGGAGTGGACTAGCGGCGAATGAGCAGTTCTTC. Its translation is CAWSGLAANEQFF. J is TRBJ2-1 and V is TRBV30; 9 bases map to TRBD2. CDR1 and CDR2 (germline): GTSNPN, SVGIG (reference sequence). The CDR3 has 13 residues. V shed 1 base and J 7 bases; nucleotides not matched to a gene: 2.

The CDR3 reads CASSLVGAGFYSYNEQFF. The CDR3 nucleotides read TGTGCCAGCAGCTTAGTGGGAGCGGGCTTCTACTCCTACAATGAGCAGTTCTTC. The V and J genes are TRBV11-2 and TRBJ2-1; D might be TRBD2 (6 bases). Germline V gives CDR1 SGHAT, CDR2 FQNNGV. The CDR3 extends over 18 amino acids. The germline V and J ends were trimmed by 1 base and 0 bases, with 16 bases remaining between them.

The rearrangement uses TRBV29-1 and TRBJ2-3; 11 bases line up with TRBD2. The CDR3 runs to 14 residues. The germline gives CDR1 SQVTM, CDR2 ANQGSEA. V dropped 7 bases and J dropped 4; count of bases not matched to a gene: 7. The CDR3: CSGQLAGASDTQYF. The CDR3 coding sequence is TGCAGCGGGCAACTAGCGGGGGCCTCAGATACGCAGTATTTT.

V usage is TRBV12-5 and J usage is TRBJ1-1, with D maybe TRBD1 (6 bases). Trimming removed 1 base from V and 8 bases from J, with 11 bases in between. Germline lookup yields CDR1 LGHNT and CDR2 FRNRAP. The CDR3 totals 13 residues. Here the CDR3 reads CASGLETGTEAFF. CDR3 nucleotides: TGTGCTAGTGGTTTGGAGACAGGCACAGAAGCTTTCTTT.